This T cell receptor beta chain comes out of a study of cytomegalovirus exposure and HLA in healthy donors. The PCR made use of 60 Vbeta and 13 Jbeta primers. Assay: immunoSEQ multiplex PCR; the TCRdb copy retains only in-frame clones and omits some. The sample contains about 190,000 clones, approximately 86% of which appear only once. Overall study results and limits: A few CMV-associated chains were confirmed in vitro to be specific for CMV antigens.

Points on this clone: Its antigen is still unknown.

Every donor was a healthy person donating bone marrow. Germline CDR1 reads SGHVS; CDR2 reads FQNEAQ. V lost 5 bases and J lost 4, with 18 bases in between. The CDR3 is made up of 16 amino acids. Sequenced sample: PBMCs. The origin of this receptor is a woman between 25 and 40 years old in good health and CMV-seronegative. The J gene is TRBJ2-1, the V gene TRBV7-8, with D perhaps matching TRBD1 (6 bases). The chain's CDR3 is CASSLEPGQTYNEQFF. CDR3 DNA sequence: TGTGCCAGCAGCCTCGAACCGGGACAAACGTACAATGAGCAGTTCTTC.